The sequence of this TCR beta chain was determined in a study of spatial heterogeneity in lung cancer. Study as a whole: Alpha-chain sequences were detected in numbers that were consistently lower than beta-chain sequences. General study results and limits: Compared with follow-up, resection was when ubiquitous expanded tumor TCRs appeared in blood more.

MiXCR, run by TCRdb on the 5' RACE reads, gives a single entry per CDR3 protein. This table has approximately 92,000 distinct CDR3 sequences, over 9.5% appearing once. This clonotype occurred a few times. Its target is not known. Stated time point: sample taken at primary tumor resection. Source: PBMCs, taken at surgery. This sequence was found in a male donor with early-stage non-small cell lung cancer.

The CDR3 DNA reads as TGTGCCAGCAGCTTGCCGGGGGCGGCAGTTAACCTCCACTTT. This sequence encodes CASSLPGAAVNLHF. The V and J genes are TRBV5-6 and TRBJ1-6; perhaps TRBD1 as D (6 bases). The V gene's germline CDR1 is SGHDT and CDR2 YYEEEE. The CDR3 is made up of 14 amino acids. Deletions cut 1 base from V and 15 bases from J, with 17 bases between.